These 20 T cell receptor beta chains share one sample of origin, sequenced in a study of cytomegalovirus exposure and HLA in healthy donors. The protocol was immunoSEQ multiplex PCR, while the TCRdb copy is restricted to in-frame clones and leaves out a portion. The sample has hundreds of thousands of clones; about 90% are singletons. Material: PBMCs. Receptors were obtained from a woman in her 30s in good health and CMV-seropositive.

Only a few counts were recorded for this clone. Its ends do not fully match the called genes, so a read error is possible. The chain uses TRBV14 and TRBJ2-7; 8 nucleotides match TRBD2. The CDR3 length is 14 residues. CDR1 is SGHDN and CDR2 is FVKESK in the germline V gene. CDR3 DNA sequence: TGTGCCAGCACCCAAGGTGGCAGCGGGAGCGAGCAGTACTTC. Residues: CASTQGGSGSEQYF.

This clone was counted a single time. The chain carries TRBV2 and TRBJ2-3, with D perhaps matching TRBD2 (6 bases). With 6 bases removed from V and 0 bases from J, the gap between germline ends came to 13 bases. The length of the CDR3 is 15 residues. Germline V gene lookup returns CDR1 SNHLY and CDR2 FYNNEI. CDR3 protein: CASSRDWSSTDTQYF. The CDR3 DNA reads TGTGCCAGCAGCCGGGACTGGTCTAGCACAGATACGCAGTATTTT. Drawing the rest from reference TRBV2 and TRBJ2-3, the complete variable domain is EPEVTQTPSHQVTQMGQEVILRCVPISNHLYFYWYRQILGQKVEFLVSFYNNEISEKSEIFDDQFSVERPDGSNFTLKIRSTKLEDSAMYFCASSRDWSSTDTQYFGPGTRLTVL.

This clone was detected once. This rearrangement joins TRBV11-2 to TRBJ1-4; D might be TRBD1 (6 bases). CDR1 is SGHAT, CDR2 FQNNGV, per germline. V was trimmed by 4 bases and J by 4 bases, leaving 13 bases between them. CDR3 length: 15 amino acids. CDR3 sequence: CASSSSDRSNEKLFF. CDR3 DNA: TGTGCCAGCAGCTCCTCTGACAGGAGTAATGAAAAACTGTTTTTT.

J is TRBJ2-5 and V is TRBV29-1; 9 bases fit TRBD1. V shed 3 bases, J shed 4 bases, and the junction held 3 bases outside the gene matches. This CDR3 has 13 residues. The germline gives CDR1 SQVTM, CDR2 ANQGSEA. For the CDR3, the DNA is TGCAGCGTTGACCGGGACAGGGCAGAGACCCAGTACTTC. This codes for CSVDRDRAETQYF.

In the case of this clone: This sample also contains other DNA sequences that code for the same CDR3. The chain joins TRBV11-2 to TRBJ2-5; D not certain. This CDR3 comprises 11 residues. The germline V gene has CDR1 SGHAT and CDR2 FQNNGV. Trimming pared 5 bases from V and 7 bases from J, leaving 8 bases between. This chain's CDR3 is CASSPTGTQYF. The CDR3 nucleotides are TGTGCCAGCAGCCCTACGGGGACCCAGTACTTC. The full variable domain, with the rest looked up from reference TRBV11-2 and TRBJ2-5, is EAGVAQSPRYKIIEKRQSVAFWCNPISGHATLYWYQQILGQGPKLLIQFQNNGVVDDSQLPKDRFSAERLKGVDSTLKIQPAKLEDSAVYLCASSPTGTQYFGPGTRLLVL.

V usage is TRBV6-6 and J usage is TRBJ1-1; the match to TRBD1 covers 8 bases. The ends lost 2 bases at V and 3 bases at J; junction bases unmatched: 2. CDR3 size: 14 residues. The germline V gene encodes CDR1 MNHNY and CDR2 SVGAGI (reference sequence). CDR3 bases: TGTGCCAGCAGTTACCAGGGGGCGTACACTGAAGCTTTCTTT. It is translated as CASSYQGAYTEAFF.

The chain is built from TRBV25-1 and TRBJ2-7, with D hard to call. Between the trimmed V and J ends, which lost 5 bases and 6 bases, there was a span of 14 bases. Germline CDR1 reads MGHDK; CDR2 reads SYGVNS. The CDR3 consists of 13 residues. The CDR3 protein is CASSYGGISEQYF. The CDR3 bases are TGTGCCAGCAGTTATGGCGGAATCTCCGAGCAGTACTTC.

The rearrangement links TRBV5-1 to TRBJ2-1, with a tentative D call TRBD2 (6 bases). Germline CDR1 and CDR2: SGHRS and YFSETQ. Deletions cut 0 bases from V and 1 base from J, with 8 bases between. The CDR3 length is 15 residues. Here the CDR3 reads CASSLATSSYNEQFF. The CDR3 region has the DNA TGCGCCAGCAGCTTGGCGACTAGTTCCTACAATGAGCAGTTCTTC.

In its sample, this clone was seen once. The CDR3 protein is CSVPQTGNIQYF. Here the CDR3 DNA reads TGCAGCGTCCCACAAACCGGGAACATTCAGTACTTC. The gene calls are TRBV29-1 and TRBJ2-4; the D is unclear. Germline CDR1 is SQVTM and CDR2 is ANQGSEA. The V end was cut by 6 bases, the J end by 7 bases, with 13 bases between. This CDR3 spans 12 amino acids.

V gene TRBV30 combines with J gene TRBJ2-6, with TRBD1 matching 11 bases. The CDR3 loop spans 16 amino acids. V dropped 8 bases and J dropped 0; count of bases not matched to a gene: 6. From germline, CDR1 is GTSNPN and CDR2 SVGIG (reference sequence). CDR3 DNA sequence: TGTGCCGGGGGGACAGGGGGGTACTCTGGGGCCAACGTCCTGACTTTC. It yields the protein CAGGTGGYSGANVLTF.

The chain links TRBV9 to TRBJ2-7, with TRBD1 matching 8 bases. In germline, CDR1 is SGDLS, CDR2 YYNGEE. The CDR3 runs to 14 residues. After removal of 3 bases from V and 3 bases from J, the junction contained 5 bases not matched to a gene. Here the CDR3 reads CASSAGTGRYEQYF. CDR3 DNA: TGTGCCAGCAGCGCTGGGACAGGTCGCTACGAGCAGTACTTC. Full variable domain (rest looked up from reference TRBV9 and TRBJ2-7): DSGVTQTPKHLITATGQRVTLRCSPRSGDLSVYWYQQSLDQGLQFLIQYYNGEERAKGNILERFSAQQFPDLHSELNLSSLELGDSALYFCASSAGTGRYEQYFGPGTRLTVT.

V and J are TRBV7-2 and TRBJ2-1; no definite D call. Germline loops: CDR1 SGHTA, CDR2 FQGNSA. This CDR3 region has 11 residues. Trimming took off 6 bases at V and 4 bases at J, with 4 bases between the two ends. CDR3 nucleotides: TGTGCCAGCAGACTATACAATGAGCAGTTCTTC. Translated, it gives CASRLYNEQFF. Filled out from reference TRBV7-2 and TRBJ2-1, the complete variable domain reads GAGVSQSPSNKVTEKGKDVELRCDPISGHTALYWYRQSLGQGLEFLIYFQGNSAPDKSGLPSDRFSAERTGGSVSTLTIQRTQQEDSAVYLCASRLYNEQFFGPGTRLTVL.

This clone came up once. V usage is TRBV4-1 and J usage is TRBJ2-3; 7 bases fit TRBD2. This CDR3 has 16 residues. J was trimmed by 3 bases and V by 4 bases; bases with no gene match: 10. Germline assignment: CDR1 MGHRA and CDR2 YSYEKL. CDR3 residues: CASSPLGEGRTDTQYF. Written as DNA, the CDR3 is TGCGCCAGCAGCCCGCTCGGGGAGGGGCGAACAGATACGCAGTATTTT.

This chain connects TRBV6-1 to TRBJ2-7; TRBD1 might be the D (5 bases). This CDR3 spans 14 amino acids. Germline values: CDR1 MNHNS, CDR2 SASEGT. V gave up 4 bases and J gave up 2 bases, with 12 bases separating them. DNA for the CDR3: TGTGCCAGCAGTGCACAGGTGTCGACCTACGAGCAGTACTTC. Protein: CASSAQVSTYEQYF.

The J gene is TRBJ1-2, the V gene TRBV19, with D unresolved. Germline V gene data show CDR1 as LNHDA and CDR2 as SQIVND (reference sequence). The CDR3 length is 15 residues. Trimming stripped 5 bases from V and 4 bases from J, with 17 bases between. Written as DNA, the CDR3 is TGTGCCAGTAGTCCCTTTTTCAGGCGAAGCTATGGCTACACCTTC. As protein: CASSPFFRRSYGYTF.

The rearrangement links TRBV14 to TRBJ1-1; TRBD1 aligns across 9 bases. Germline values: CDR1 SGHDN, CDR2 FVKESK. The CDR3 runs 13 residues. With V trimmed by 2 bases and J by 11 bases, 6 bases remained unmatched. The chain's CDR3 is CASSQKQGASAFF. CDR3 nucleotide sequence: TGTGCCAGCAGCCAAAAACAGGGGGCGTCGGCTTTCTTT.

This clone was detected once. The CDR3 loop is CASSPRGGANTEAFF. CDR3 nucleotide sequence: TGCGCCAGCTCCCCAAGGGGGGGAGCGAACACTGAAGCTTTCTTT. This rearrangement joins TRBV10-2 to TRBJ1-1; D is possibly TRBD1 (6 bases). Germline V gives CDR1 WSHSY, CDR2 SAAADI. The V gene lost 8 bases and the J gene lost 1 base, with 17 bases spanning the gap. The CDR3 loop spans 15 amino acids.

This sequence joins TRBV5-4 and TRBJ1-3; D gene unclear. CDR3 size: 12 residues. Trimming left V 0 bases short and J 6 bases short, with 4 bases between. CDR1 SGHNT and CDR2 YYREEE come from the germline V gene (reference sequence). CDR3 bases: TGTGCCAGCAGCTTGGGCGAAAACACCATATATTTT. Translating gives CASSLGENTIYF.

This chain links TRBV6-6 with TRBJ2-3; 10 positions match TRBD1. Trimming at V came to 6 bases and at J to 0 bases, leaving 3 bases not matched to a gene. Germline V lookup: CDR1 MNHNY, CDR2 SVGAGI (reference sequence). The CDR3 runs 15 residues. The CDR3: CASRRDRGSTDTQYF. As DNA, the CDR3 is TGTGCCAGCAGACGGGACAGGGGTAGCACAGATACGCAGTATTTT.

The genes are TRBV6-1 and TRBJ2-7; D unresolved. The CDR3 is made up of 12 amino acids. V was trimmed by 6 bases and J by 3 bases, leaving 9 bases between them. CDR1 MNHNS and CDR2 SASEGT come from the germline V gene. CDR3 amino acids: CASSPLNYEQYF. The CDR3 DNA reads TGTGCCAGCAGCCCCCTTAACTACGAGCAGTACTTC.